The 28 T cell receptor beta chains in this list originate from one sample, sequenced in a study of OX40 agonist ivuxolimab in advanced cancers. Generated by immunoSEQ multiplex PCR, the TCRdb table keeps only in-frame clones and is missing some. The sample has tens of thousands of clones, 80% to 90% seen once; the top ten hold 2.5% to 3%. Sequenced material: CD4+ or CD8+ T cells sorted from blood, taken in a trial of the OX40 agonist ivuxolimab. These receptors were obtained from an adult with an advanced solid tumor such as melanoma, head and neck, liver or kidney cancer.

The table lists this clone with a few counts. The rearrangement uses TRBV5-4 and TRBJ2-1; 10 bases map to TRBD2. The CDR3 extends over 14 amino acids. CDR1 and CDR2 (germline): SGHNT, YYREEE (reference sequence). CDR3 loop: CADGASGRSDEQFF. The CDR3 DNA sequence: TGTGCAGACGGGGCTAGCGGGAGAAGCGATGAGCAGTTCTTC.

This chain links TRBV7-8 with TRBJ2-1; 14 bases fit TRBD2. CDR1 is SGHVS, CDR2 FQNEAQ, per germline. The V segment lost 3 bases and the J segment 5 bases; nucleotides outside the gene matches: 9. This CDR3 is built from 18 residues. CDR3 in DNA: TGTGCCAGCAGCTTGAAGACTAGCGGGAGGGCCAGCGACAATGAGCAGTTCTTC. It yields the protein CASSLKTSGRASDNEQFF.

This clone was seen only a few times. V and J are TRBV2 and TRBJ1-3; possibly TRBD1 for D (5 bases). V was shortened by 6 bases and J by 2 bases, with 11 bases between the two germline ends. CDR1 and CDR2 (germline): SNHLY, FYNNEI. This CDR3 spans 14 amino acids. The CDR3 region is CASRLGTTGNTIYF. DNA of the CDR3: TGTGCCAGCAGACTCGGGACCACTGGAAACACCATATATTTT.

In its sample, this clone was seen once. The CDR3 DNA is TGCGCCAGCAGCTTGTTAGGCGTAGCGGGAAATGAGCAGTTCTTC. Its protein product is CASSLLGVAGNEQFF. The J gene is TRBJ2-1, the V gene TRBV5-1; TRBD2 agrees at 8 bases. Germline values: CDR1 SGHRS, CDR2 YFSETQ. The CDR3 runs 15 residues. After removal of 1 base from V and 7 bases from J, the junction contained 7 bases not matched to a gene.

The V gene is TRBV4-3, the J gene TRBJ2-7; 13 bases match TRBD2. Trimming cost V 1 base and J 3 bases; bases outside gene matches: 0. CDR1 and CDR2 (germline): LGHNA, YSLEER. The CDR3 covers 15 residues. The CDR3 loop reads CASSQGTSGGYEQYF. In DNA form, the CDR3 reads TGCGCCAGCAGCCAAGGGACTAGCGGGGGCTACGAGCAGTACTTC.

V usage is TRBV4-3 and J usage is TRBJ1-1, with D unresolved. The germline V and J ends were trimmed by 0 bases and 0 bases, with 11 bases remaining between them. CDR3 length: 16 residues. Germline values: CDR1 LGHNA, CDR2 YSLEER. The CDR3 DNA sequence: TGCGCCAGCAGCCAAGACTTTAGGCAGATGAACACTGAAGCTTTCTTT. It codes for CASSQDFRQMNTEAFF.

The genes are TRBV9 and TRBJ2-2, with 8 bases identical to TRBD1. CDR1 SGDLS and CDR2 YYNGEE come from the germline V gene. After removal of 4 bases from V and 4 bases from J, the junction contained 6 bases not matched to a gene. The CDR3 contains 15 residues. CDR3 nucleotide sequence: TGTGCCAGCAGCACGACAGGGGATGCCACCGGGGAGCTGTTTTTT. Translated, it gives CASSTTGDATGELFF.

This clone was recorded only once. J is TRBJ2-6 and V is TRBV4-3; D not certain. CDR3 length: 14 amino acids. The germline V gene has CDR1 LGHNA and CDR2 YSLEER. Deletions cut 4 bases from V and 2 bases from J, with 6 bases between. The CDR3 bases are TGCGCCAGCAGCCCTGTAGCTGGGGCCAACGTCCTGACTTTC. This translates into CASSPVAGANVLTF.

The chain uses TRBV4-3 and TRBJ1-1, with TRBD1 matching 9 bases. V was clipped by 6 bases and J by 1 base; unmatched bases: 3. There are 14 residues in the CDR3. CDR1 and CDR2 (germline): LGHNA, YSLEER. Here the CDR3 reads CASRRTGANTEAFF. The CDR3 region has the DNA TGCGCCAGCAGGCGGACAGGGGCGAACACTGAAGCTTTCTTT.

V and J are TRBV5-6 and TRBJ2-7; D remains ambiguous. CDR3 length equals 12 residues. Germline CDR1 SGHDT, CDR2 YYEEEE. Trimming shortened V by 1 base and J by 7 bases, and 9 bases separated the two germline ends. The CDR3 sequence is CASSLSSREQYF. As DNA, the CDR3 is TGTGCCAGCAGCTTGAGTTCAAGGGAGCAGTACTTC.

Written as DNA, the CDR3 is TGTGCCAGCTCACCACCGGGGACAGGACAAGAGACCCAGTACTTC. As protein: CASSPPGTGQETQYF. The rearrangement uses TRBV18 and TRBJ2-5; TRBD1 aligns across 8 bases. Germline CDR1 and CDR2: KGHSH and LQKENI. The trim removed 0 bases at V and 2 bases at J, leaving 2 bases unmatched. The CDR3 spans 15 residues.

V gene TRBV14 combines with J gene TRBJ2-1; D is undetermined. The germline CDR1 and CDR2 sequences are SGHDN and FVKESK. The CDR3 is made up of 11 amino acids. Trimming stripped 3 bases from V and 5 bases from J, with 2 bases between. Written as DNA, the CDR3 is TGTGCCAGCAGCCAGGACAATGAGCAGTTCTTC. It yields the protein CASSQDNEQFF.

There are a few counts of this clone. The V and J genes are TRBV7-2 and TRBJ1-2; D not certain. In germline, CDR1 is SGHTA, CDR2 FQGNSA. The germline V and J ends were trimmed by 3 bases and 2 bases, with 7 bases remaining between them. The CDR3 totals 13 residues. The CDR3 nucleotides read TGTGCCAGCAGCTTTCAGACGAACTATGGCTACACCTTC. Translation gives CASSFQTNYGYTF. Using reference TRBV7-2 and TRBJ1-2 for the parts outside the CDR3, the full variable domain is GAGVSQSPSNKVTEKGKDVELRCDPISGHTALYWYRQSLGQGLEFLIYFQGNSAPDKSGLPSDRFSAERTGGSVSTLTIQRTQQEDSAVYLCASSFQTNYGYTFGSGTRLTVV.

This clone was observed a few times. The rearrangement joins TRBV15 to TRBJ1-4, with D unresolved. The CDR3 length is 14 residues. Germline V gene sequence: CDR1 LNHNV, CDR2 YYDKDF (reference sequence). Trimming cost V 0 bases and J 4 bases, with 6 bases left between them. The DNA for the CDR3 is TGTGCCACCAGCAGAGATATGGGTAATGAAAAACTGTTTTTT. This translates into CATSRDMGNEKLFF.

The rearrangement links TRBV5-4 to TRBJ2-3; TRBD2 matches at 9 bases. The CDR3 is 17 residues long. CDR1 is SGHNT and CDR2 is YYREEE in the germline V gene (reference sequence). V was pared by 1 base and J by 3 bases, with 9 bases of the junction left unmatched. CDR3: CASSLSSLAGWTDTQYF. CDR3 nucleotide sequence: TGTGCCAGCAGCTTGTCAAGTCTAGCGGGATGGACAGATACGCAGTATTTT.

The chain links TRBV28 to TRBJ1-2; D is unclear. V was shortened by 6 bases and J by 4 bases, with 15 bases between the two germline ends. Germline assignment: CDR1 MDHEN and CDR2 SYDVKM. CDR3 length: 14 residues. The CDR3 nucleotides are TGTGCCAGCAGACGCTCCCAGACCTCCTATGGCTACACCTTC. It specifies CASRRSQTSYGYTF.

The chain employs TRBV5-1 and TRBJ2-5, with a tentative D call TRBD2 (5 bases). V lost 7 bases and J 3 bases, leaving 10 bases between the germline ends. Germline CDR1 is SGHRS and CDR2 is YFSETQ. CDR3 length: 12 amino acids. CDR3 bases: TGCGCCAGCCATCGGGAAGAAGAGACCCAGTACTTC. Protein: CASHREEETQYF.

The chain links TRBV6-5 to TRBJ2-7; 7 bases agree with TRBD1. The CDR3 sequence is 15 residues long. Losses at the gene ends were 6 bases for V and 2 bases for J; bases not matched to a gene: 10. The germline CDR1 and CDR2 sequences are MNHEY and SVGAGI. Here the CDR3 reads CASSPRQGAAYEQYF. DNA of the CDR3: TGTGCCAGCAGCCCCCGACAGGGAGCGGCCTACGAGCAGTACTTC.

This clone has a single count. The CDR3 DNA follows: TGTGCCAGCTCACCCGGGACAGGGAGGGAAGAGACCCAGTACTTC. Translation: CASSPGTGREETQYF. The chain couples TRBV18 to TRBJ2-5; 9 bases fit TRBD1. Losses at the gene ends were 3 bases for V and 3 bases for J; bases not matched to a gene: 5. CDR1 and CDR2 (germline): KGHSH, LQKENI. The length of the CDR3 is 15 residues. Together with reference TRBV18 and TRBJ2-5, the CDR3 gives the full variable domain: NAGVMQNPRHLVRRRGQEARLRCSPMKGHSHVYWYRQLPEEGLKFMVYLQKENIIDESGMPKERFSAEFPKEGPSILRIQQVVRGDSAAYFCASSPGTGREETQYFGPGTRLLVL.

The rearrangement joins TRBV6-5 to TRBJ1-2; D is possibly TRBD1 (6 bases). Trimming stripped 7 bases from V and 8 bases from J, with 23 bases between. CDR1 is MNHEY, CDR2 SVGAGI, per germline. This CDR3 has 15 amino acids. CDR3 protein: CASKRDNGAYGGYTF. CDR3 DNA: TGTGCCAGCAAACGGGACAATGGGGCTTATGGAGGCTACACCTTC.

The chain is built from TRBV7-2 and TRBJ1-3, with D perhaps TRBD1 (6 bases). Germline assignment: CDR1 SGHTA and CDR2 FQGNSA. Between the trimmed V and J ends, which lost 5 bases and 1 base, there was a span of 12 bases. CDR3 length equals 15 residues. CDR3 nucleotides: TGTGCCAGCAGCGAACACAGGGTTTCTGGAAACACCATATATTTT. Its protein is CASSEHRVSGNTIYF.

In its sample, this clone was seen once. This rearrangement joins TRBV5-1 to TRBJ2-3; D remains unclear. Germline values: CDR1 SGHRS, CDR2 YFSETQ. Trimming cost V 4 bases and J 2 bases, with 8 bases left between them. The CDR3 consists of 13 residues. CDR3 nucleotides: TGCGCCAGCAGCCTGACCACCACAGATACGCAGTATTTT. Translated: CASSLTTTDTQYF.

The CDR3 loop reads CASSTLYRGDEQYF. The CDR3 region has the DNA TGTGCCAGCAGCACCCTCTACAGGGGAGACGAGCAGTACTTC. The chain recombines TRBV11-2 with TRBJ2-7; 7 nucleotides agree with TRBD1. The CDR3 has 14 residues. Losses at the gene ends were 5 bases for V and 5 bases for J; bases not matched to a gene: 9. Germline assignment: CDR1 SGHAT and CDR2 FQNNGV.

The genes are TRBV7-8 and TRBJ2-1, with D possibly TRBD2 on 6 matching bases. Deletions cut 2 bases from V and 9 bases from J, with 20 bases between. The CDR3 is 16 amino acids. Germline CDR1 SGHVS, CDR2 FQNEAQ. CDR3 sequence: CASSLRGGITFGEQFF. CDR3 DNA: TGTGCCAGCAGCTTAAGGGGCGGGATAACGTTTGGTGAGCAGTTCTTC.

The V gene is TRBV7-2, the J gene TRBJ2-3; D not certain. Trimming removed 2 bases at V and 4 bases at J, with 10 bases between. The germline gives CDR1 SGHTA, CDR2 FQGNSA. The CDR3 is 14 residues long. CDR3 region: CASSLFPPPDTQYF. The CDR3 DNA follows: TGTGCCAGCAGCTTATTCCCCCCCCCAGATACGCAGTATTTT.

The chain is built from TRBV7-9 and TRBJ2-5; D is undetermined. CDR1 SEHNR and CDR2 FQNEAQ come from the germline V gene (reference sequence). The CDR3 loop spans 15 amino acids. V was clipped by 0 bases and J by 0 bases, with 8 bases between them. This CDR3 is CASSLALSDQETQYF. DNA of the CDR3: TGTGCCAGCAGCTTAGCGTTGTCAGACCAAGAGACCCAGTACTTC.

The chain recombines TRBV5-6 with TRBJ1-2; 7 positions agree with TRBD1. J lost 4 bases, V lost 2 bases, and 17 bases had no gene match. The germline V gene encodes CDR1 SGHDT and CDR2 YYEEEE. This CDR3 is 18 amino acids long. This CDR3 reads CASSLSLYRGRVSYGYTF. The CDR3, as DNA: TGTGCCAGCAGCTTATCCCTTTACAGGGGCCGGGTGAGCTATGGCTACACCTTC.

The chain combines TRBV10-3 with TRBJ1-1, with D perhaps matching TRBD1 (6 bases). The CDR3 consists of 11 residues. Germline CDR1 and CDR2: ENHRY and SYGVKD. The CDR3 DNA reads TGTGCTGTAGGGGGGAACACTGAAGCTTTCTTT. It yields the protein CAVGGNTEAFF.